Listed below are T cell receptor beta chains from one sample, sequenced in a study of T cells in Graves' hyperthyroidism and ophthalmopathy. Each CDR3 protein gets one entry after TCRdb re-called the multiplex PCR reads with MiXCR. In the table there are about 840,000 distinct CDR3 sequences, over 35% of which are singletons. The sequenced material came from blood. The receptor source for this set is a man aged 18 to 29 with Graves' hyperthyroidism. Both conserved end residues are part of each CDR3. The D gene is left open where the match is weak. Expanded clones get a size class; other rows say once, few or many, or leave the size out.

j_gene | len | abundance | v_gene | d_gene | CDR3nt | CDR3aa
TRBJ2-5 | 14 | - | TRBV29-1 | - | TGCAGCGTTGAGGTGACGGGCCAGAATCAGCCCCAGTACTTC | CSVEVTGQNQPQYF
TRBJ2-3 | 17 | - | TRBV7-2 | TRBD1 | TGTGCCAGCAGCCTCTTCTCCGGGACAGGGAGGACAGATACGCAGTATTTT | CASSLFSGTGRTDTQYF
TRBJ2-6 | 18 | - | TRBV25-1 | TRBD1 | TGTGCCAGCAGTGGTGGACAGGGGCCAGGCACTGGGGCCAACGTCCTGACTTTC | CASSGGQGPGTGANVLTF
TRBJ2-5 | 15 | - | TRBV2 | - | TGTGCTGTATCACGGGGAGAAATGTACCAAGAGACCCAGTACTTC | CAVSRGEMYQETQYF
TRBJ2-7 | 18 | - | TRBV10-3 | - | TGTGCCATCAGTGAGTCGACGGCAGGGAGTAGGGGGTTAGACGAGCAGTACTTC | CAISESTAGSRGLDEQYF
TRBJ2-7 | 11 | few | TRBV20-1 | - | TGCAGTGCGGAAATCAGTTACGAGCAGTACTTC | CSAEISYEQYF
TRBJ1-6 | 16 | - | TRBV10-3 | TRBD1 | TGTGCCATCAGTTACACCCTCGGGACAGGCGATTCACCCCTCCACTTT | CAISYTLGTGDSPLHF
TRBJ2-7 | 14 | many | TRBV20-1 | TRBD1 | TGCAGTGCTAACGACCGGACAGGGAAGAGCGAGCAGTACTTC | CSANDRTGKSEQYF
TRBJ2-7 | 14 | - | TRBV12-3/TRBV12-4 | - | TGTGCCAGCAGTCCCCGGGGGGCCCCCTACGAGCAGTACTTC | CASSPRGAPYEQYF
TRBJ1-2 | 13 | - | TRBV2 | - | TGTGCCAGCACGGCGGGATCGAACACCGGCTACACCTTC | CASTAGSNTGYTF
TRBJ2-7 | 12 | few | TRBV2 | - | TGTGCCAGCATCAAGGGGGGATACGAGCAGTACTTC | CASIKGGYEQYF
TRBJ2-7 | 15 | many | TRBV5-8 | TRBD1 | TGTGCCAGCAGCCGTCTACGGGACAGCTCCTACGAGCAGTACTTC | CASSRLRDSSYEQYF
TRBJ1-6 | 15 | many | TRBV12-3/TRBV12-4 | - | TGTGCCAGCAGTTTATCGGGGCAGGGAGTTTCACCCCTCCACTTT | CASSLSGQGVSPLHF
TRBJ2-7 | 16 | - | TRBV18 | - | TGTGCCAGCTCACCACCGCGCAGGCGCGACTCCTACGAGCAGTACTTC | CASSPPRRRDSYEQYF
TRBJ2-2 | 12 | many | TRBV5-6 | - | TGTGCCAGCAGTCATAACACCGGGGAGCTGTTTTTT | CASSHNTGELFF